These T cell receptor beta chains were read from a single sample in a study of CXCR3-negative and CXCR3-positive naive CD8 T cells. For each CDR3 protein, TCRdb gives one entry from its re-call of the 5' RACE reads, without DNA. The listing contains approximately 140,000 distinct CDR3 sequences. The source material was naive CXCR3+ CD8+ T cells from blood. The source is a human donor in good health. Some clones in this sample may be carry-over from other donors' samples. The CDR3 runs from the conserved cysteine through the conserved F or W.

V: TRBV29-1
J: TRBJ2-3
CDR3: CSVTGWGAGTDTQYF

V: TRBV20-1
J: TRBJ2-7
CDR3: CSARDRDSPTYEQYF

V: TRBV28
J: TRBJ2-1
CDR3: CASSLSPRAYNEQFF

V: TRBV4-1
J: TRBJ2-1
CDR3: CASSERAGVVSEQFF

V: TRBV5-1
J: TRBJ2-1
CDR3: CASSLGAGLNEQFF

V: TRBV7-9
J: TRBJ2-7
CDR3: CAIRVQGGSEQYF

V: TRBV12-5
J: TRBJ2-3
CDR3: CASGSGGGRATDTQYF

V: TRBV12-3/TRBV12-4
J: TRBJ1-3
CDR3: CASSLDPSGNTIYF

V: TRBV7-8
J: TRBJ2-3
CDR3: CASSMSSGTTEITDTQYF

V: TRBV29-1
J: TRBJ2-7
CDR3: CSVELAPYEQYF

V: TRBV5-6
J: TRBJ2-7
CDR3: CASSLAGTGYEQYF

V: TRBV27
J: TRBJ2-7
CDR3: CASSRGTIPLLEQYF

V: TRBV11-2
J: TRBJ2-7
CDR3: CTSTETTGDYEQYF

V: TRBV14
J: TRBJ2-6
CDR3: CASSPKDISTFSSGANVLTF

V: TRBV28
J: TRBJ1-4
CDR3: CASRGTGRNEKLFF

V: TRBV19
J: TRBJ1-2
CDR3: CASSILTAEVHGYTF

V: TRBV5-1
J: TRBJ2-6
CDR3: CASSLEWGTGDLSGANVLTF

V: TRBV29-1
J: TRBJ2-5
CDR3: CSVKIIAAQETQYF

V: TRBV7-2
J: TRBJ2-5
CDR3: CATSGGQGEQETQYF

V: TRBV6-6
J: TRBJ2-7
CDR3: CASSYSPPSGRAEEQYF

V: TRBV4-3
J: TRBJ2-1
CDR3: CASSQWAGETDEQFF

V: TRBV7-9
J: TRBJ2-1
CDR3: CASSVLGGSSYNEQFF

V: TRBV29-1
J: TRBJ2-1
CDR3: CSVAGTSASYNEQFF

V: TRBV19
J: TRBJ2-1
CDR3: CASSTSSYNEQFF

V: TRBV4-3
J: TRBJ1-3
CDR3: CASSPDRANGNTIYF

V: TRBV29-1
J: TRBJ2-5
CDR3: CSGQASGKFYGETQYF

V: TRBV3-1
J: TRBJ2-5
CDR3: CASSQRAGGHETQYF

V: TRBV28
J: TRBJ2-3
CDR3: CASDPGRGIDTQYF

V: TRBV5-1
J: TRBJ1-1
CDR3: CASSFRGLNTEAFF

V: TRBV7-2
J: TRBJ2-7
CDR3: CASSYGGGRQYEQYF

V: TRBV19
J: TRBJ2-2
CDR3: CASSSRGELFF

V: TRBV4-2
J: TRBJ1-2
CDR3: CASSLPRGESGSKVDGYTF

V: TRBV25-1
J: TRBJ1-2
CDR3: CASSDPTRDRGLYGYTF

V: TRBV7-8
J: TRBJ1-1
CDR3: CASSSDRGHGDTEAFF

V: TRBV28
J: TRBJ1-1
CDR3: CASSLSGFGGTEAFF

V: TRBV10-3
J: TRBJ1-1
CDR3: CAISESGQGIGTEAFF

V: TRBV18
J: TRBJ2-5
CDR3: CASSPPIFFQETQYF

V: TRBV29-1
J: TRBJ1-2
CDR3: CSASTEIYAGYTF

V: TRBV4-1
J: TRBJ1-5
CDR3: CASSLPGGNQPQHF

V: TRBV14
J: TRBJ2-7
CDR3: CASSPPGGFEQYF

V: TRBV29-1
J: TRBJ1-1
CDR3: CSGQGTGTGASEAFF

V: TRBV11-2
J: TRBJ1-4
CDR3: CASSPYGTNEKLFF

V: TRBV7-9
J: TRBJ2-7
CDR3: CASSLSEVGEQYF